The 31 T cell receptor beta chains given below trace back to one sample, sequenced in a study of PD-1 blockade in classical Hodgkin lymphoma. In every patient, relapse followed autologous stem cell transplantation, while exposure to brentuximab vedotin differed. Data came from immunoSEQ multiplex PCR; TCRdb stores just in-frame clones and leaves some out. The table includes about 46,000 clones, around three quarters detected once. Here the sequenced sample was peripheral blood mononuclear cells (PBMCs), taken before the second cycle of nivolumab. These receptors came from a human donor with classical Hodgkin lymphoma.

A single count supports this clone. The chain combines TRBV7-8 with TRBJ1-1, with D unclear. The germline V gene encodes CDR1 SGHVS and CDR2 FQNEAQ. V lost 7 bases, J lost 0 bases, and 9 bases lay in between. The CDR3 loop spans 13 amino acids. The CDR3 nucleotides are TGTGCCAGCACCCCCTCGGTGAACACTGAAGCTTTCTTT. Encoded protein: CASTPSVNTEAFF.

A few counts support this clone. The chain joins TRBV11-2 to TRBJ2-7; D call uncertain. V was trimmed by 5 bases and J by 5 bases, leaving 10 bases between them. Looked up from germline, CDR1 is SGHAT and CDR2 is FQNNGV. The CDR3 sequence is 12 residues long. The CDR3 here is CASSALWDEQYF. As DNA, the CDR3 is TGTGCCAGCAGCGCCCTTTGGGACGAGCAGTACTTC. The full variable domain, its missing parts supplied by reference TRBV11-2 and TRBJ2-7, is EAGVAQSPRYKIIEKRQSVAFWCNPISGHATLYWYQQILGQGPKLLIQFQNNGVVDDSQLPKDRFSAERLKGVDSTLKIQPAKLEDSAVYLCASSALWDEQYFGPGTRLTVT.

The chain uses TRBV9 and TRBJ1-2; D might be TRBD1 (5 bases). The ends were cut back, 1 base at V and 8 bases at J, with 15 bases in the middle. The CDR3 consists of 14 residues. The germline CDR1 and CDR2 sequences are SGDLS and YYNGEE. In nucleotides, the CDR3 is TGTGCCAGCAGCGTATTTGCCCTGGGGGAGGGCTACACCTTC. Protein: CASSVFALGEGYTF.

This chain connects TRBV4-3 to TRBJ1-1; perhaps TRBD1 as D (5 bases). Germline values: CDR1 LGHNA, CDR2 YSLEER. The CDR3 length is 14 residues. Deletions cut 6 bases from V and 3 bases from J, with 14 bases between. The CDR3 nucleotides are TGCGCCAGCAGTTACGGGGGGGTTGACACTGAAGCTTTCTTT. Its protein product is CASSYGGVDTEAFF.

This sequence joins TRBV9 and TRBJ2-7; D is uncertain. Germline V gene data show CDR1 as SGDLS and CDR2 as YYNGEE. The CDR3 contains 14 residues. V was pared by 0 bases and J by 0 bases, with 7 bases between. The CDR3 is CASSVGGYSYEQYF. The CDR3 nucleotides are TGTGCCAGCAGCGTAGGCGGCTACTCCTACGAGCAGTACTTC.

The rearrangement joins TRBV28 to TRBJ2-5, with 7 bases aligning to TRBD2. J lost 4 bases, V lost 6 bases, and 8 bases had no gene match. The CDR3 covers 14 residues. Germline V gives CDR1 MDHEN, CDR2 SYDVKM. The CDR3 DNA follows: TGTGCCAGCAGACCAAGGTGGGGGGGAGAGACCCAGTACTTC. Its translation is CASRPRWGGETQYF.

This clone was seen only a few times. The chain combines TRBV19 with TRBJ1-2, with 7 bases that match TRBD1. In germline, CDR1 is LNHDA, CDR2 SQIVND (reference sequence). This CDR3 spans 16 amino acids. Trimming at V came to 1 base and at J to 8 bases, leaving 13 bases not matched to a gene. The CDR3 region has the DNA TGTGCCAGTAGTATAGCGGTGAGGAGAACAGGGGACGGCTACACCTTC. This translates into CASSIAVRRTGDGYTF.

The V call is TRBV7-2, the J call TRBJ1-2; D remains ambiguous. CDR1 is SGHTA and CDR2 is FQGNSA in the germline V gene. The CDR3 runs to 15 residues. Trimming removed 1 base at V and 7 bases at J, with 16 bases between. The CDR3 spells CASSLDSSAAAGYTF. The DNA for the CDR3 is TGTGCCAGCAGCTTAGATTCATCGGCGGCGGCTGGCTACACCTTC.

The chain recombines TRBV10-3 with TRBJ1-1, with D possibly TRBD1 on 6 matching bases. Germline V gene sequence: CDR1 ENHRY, CDR2 SYGVKD. Between the trimmed V and J ends, which lost 2 bases and 4 bases, there was a span of 8 bases. CDR3 length: 13 amino acids. The CDR3 DNA sequence: TGTGCCATCAGTGAGGAGGGGGTCACTGAAGCTTTCTTT. Its translation: CAISEEGVTEAFF.

The chain joins TRBV15 to TRBJ2-1; D not certain. V was trimmed by 1 base and J by 6 bases, leaving 13 bases between them. The CDR3 is 15 residues long. Germline loops: CDR1 LNHNV, CDR2 YYDKDF (reference sequence). As DNA, the CDR3 is TGTGCCACCAGCAGAGGTAATAGCTTCGGCAATGAGCAGTTCTTC. This encodes CATSRGNSFGNEQFF. The variable domain in full, completed from reference TRBV15 and TRBJ2-1, reads DAMVIQNPRYQVTQFGKPVTLSCSQTLNHNVMYWYQQKSSQAPKLLFHYYDKDFNNEADTPDNFQSRRPNTSFCFLDIRSPGLGDTAMYLCATSRGNSFGNEQFFGPGTRLTVL.

The rearrangement uses TRBV5-1 and TRBJ2-5, with 13 nucleotides matching TRBD2. Losses at the gene ends were 4 bases for V and 5 bases for J; bases not matched to a gene: 11. The CDR3 has 17 amino acids. Germline V gene sequence: CDR1 SGHRS, CDR2 YFSETQ. The CDR3 loop reads CASSMGLAGKGLETQYF. CDR3 sequence (DNA): TGCGCCAGCAGCATGGGACTAGCGGGGAAAGGTTTGGAGACCCAGTACTTC.

The V and J genes are TRBV27 and TRBJ1-5; no clear D. The CDR3 runs to 13 residues. V dropped 2 bases and J dropped 4 bases, with 6 bases sitting between them. The germline CDR1 and CDR2 sequences are MNHEY and SMNVEV (reference sequence). The DNA for the CDR3 is TGTGCCAGCAGTTTAGTTGGGAATCAGCCCCAGCATTTT. It encodes CASSLVGNQPQHF.

This clone occurred once. The rearrangement links TRBV30 to TRBJ1-2, with a weak D call TRBD1 (5 bases). V was trimmed by 4 bases and J by 4 bases, leaving 13 bases between them. Germline V gene lookup returns CDR1 GTSNPN and CDR2 SVGIG (reference sequence). This CDR3 region has 13 residues. Here the CDR3 reads CAWTRAGLYGYTF. CDR3 in DNA: TGTGCCTGGACTCGGGCAGGGCTCTATGGCTACACCTTC.

V usage is TRBV7-9 and J usage is TRBJ2-3; a possible D gene is TRBD2 (6 bases). The CDR3 totals 16 residues. Germline assignment: CDR1 SEHNR and CDR2 FQNEAQ (reference sequence). V was clipped by 0 bases and J by 4 bases, with 14 bases between them. CDR3 in DNA: TGTGCCAGCAGCTTAGCGGTATGGGGGGATGCAGATACGCAGTATTTT. Protein sequence: CASSLAVWGDADTQYF.

In DNA, the CDR3 is TGTGCCAGCCGTATCCCGTATGGGGATGAGCAGTTCTTC. Protein product: CASRIPYGDEQFF. The chain is built from TRBV28 and TRBJ2-1, with unresolved D. The CDR3 is made up of 13 amino acids. The germline V and J ends were trimmed by 8 bases and 8 bases, with 16 bases remaining between them. CDR1 MDHEN and CDR2 SYDVKM come from the germline V gene.

V and J are TRBV16 and TRBJ1-6; possible D gene TRBD1, 5 bases. CDR1 is KGHSY, CDR2 FQNENV, per germline. V lost 0 bases, J lost 10 bases, and 16 bases lay in between. This CDR3 has 16 residues. As DNA, the CDR3 is TGTGCCAGCAGCCAATCCCCCGGCAGGGATCGGTCACCCCTCCACTTT. Translation: CASSQSPGRDRSPLHF.

The V gene is TRBV28, the J gene TRBJ2-7; D perhaps matches TRBD1 (7 bases). The CDR3 runs 14 residues. The germline gives CDR1 MDHEN, CDR2 SYDVKM. Deletions cut 2 bases from V and 1 base from J, with 9 bases between. This CDR3 is CASSLQGGSYEQYF. CDR3 nucleotide sequence: TGTGCCAGCAGTTTACAGGGGGGTTCCTACGAGCAGTACTTC.

The chain couples TRBV5-5 to TRBJ1-1; D is perhaps TRBD1 (5 bases). The CDR3 runs to 13 residues. V lost 4 bases and J 5 bases, leaving 12 bases between the germline ends. Germline assignment: CDR1 SGHKS and CDR2 YYEKEE (reference sequence). This chain's CDR3 is CASSLPRGTEAFF. Written as DNA, the CDR3 is TGTGCCAGCAGCCTTCCCCGGGGGACTGAAGCTTTCTTT.

The chain is built from TRBV7-9 and TRBJ2-1; D tentatively reads TRBD1 or TRBD2 (6 bases each). The CDR3 consists of 15 residues. Between the trimmed V and J ends, which lost 4 bases and 1 base, there was a span of 11 bases. The germline gives CDR1 SEHNR, CDR2 FQNEAQ (reference sequence). The CDR3 coding sequence is TGTGCCAGCAGCTCCTGGAGGGGGTCCTACAATGAGCAGTTCTTC. Protein: CASSSWRGSYNEQFF.

The chain combines TRBV4-2 with TRBJ1-1; TRBD1 might be the D (5 bases). V gave up 0 bases and J gave up 3 bases, with 17 bases separating them. In germline, CDR1 is LGHNA, CDR2 YNFKEQ. The CDR3 covers 17 residues. The CDR3 region is CASSQDGGEGPYTEAFF. In nucleotides, the CDR3 is TGTGCCAGCAGCCAAGACGGGGGGGAGGGGCCCTACACTGAAGCTTTCTTT.

This clone was picked up a small number of times. The gene calls are TRBV19 and TRBJ1-5, with D perhaps matching TRBD1 (5 bases). The V end lost 4 bases, the J end lost 6 bases, and 10 bases lay between the germline ends. Germline V CDR1 and CDR2: LNHDA, SQIVND (reference sequence). This CDR3 contains 13 residues. The CDR3 here is CASSTREGQPQHF. CDR3 nucleotides: TGTGCCAGTAGTACCAGGGAGGGTCAGCCCCAGCATTTT.

This rearrangement joins TRBV7-9 to TRBJ2-1, with a tentative D call TRBD2 (7 bases). Trimming took off 5 bases at V and 2 bases at J, with 25 bases between the two ends. Germline values: CDR1 SEHNR, CDR2 FQNEAQ (reference sequence). CDR3 length: 19 amino acids. CDR3 sequence (DNA): TGTGCCAGCAGCGCCGCTCTAAGGGGGGGCCTTGTCCCCTACAATGAGCAGTTCTTC. Amino acids: CASSAALRGGLVPYNEQFF. The full variable domain, completed using reference TRBV7-9 and TRBJ2-1, is DTGVSQNPRHKITKRGQNVTFRCDPISEHNRLYWYRQTLGQGPEFLTYFQNEAQLEKSRLLSDRFSAERPKGSFSTLEIQRTEQGDSAMYLCASSAALRGGLVPYNEQFFGPGTRLTVL.

V and J are TRBV2 and TRBJ1-3, with D hard to call. The CDR3 consists of 12 residues. Germline-derived CDR1 and CDR2 are SNHLY and FYNNEI. Deletions cut 6 bases from V and 4 bases from J, with 7 bases between. The CDR3 reads CASRETGNTIYF. The CDR3 region has the DNA TGTGCCAGCAGGGAGACAGGAAACACCATATATTTT.

A single count supports this clone. The CDR3 sequence is CASSPLGLAAYEQYF. The DNA for the CDR3 is TGCGCCAGCAGCCCCCTCGGACTAGCGGCCTACGAGCAGTACTTC. This sequence joins TRBV4-1 and TRBJ2-7, with 10 bases that match TRBD2. The CDR3 spans 15 residues. The germline gives CDR1 MGHRA, CDR2 YSYEKL. Losses at the gene ends were 4 bases for V and 2 bases for J; bases not matched to a gene: 5.

The J gene is TRBJ2-2, the V gene TRBV4-2, with D perhaps being TRBD1 or TRBD2 (6 bases each). V was trimmed by 4 bases and J by 2 bases, leaving 17 bases between them. Germline lookup yields CDR1 LGHNA and CDR2 YNFKEQ. The CDR3 totals 17 residues. The CDR3 reads CASSREGEAVNTGELFF. The CDR3 region has the DNA TGTGCCAGCAGCCGAGAGGGGGAGGCGGTAAACACCGGGGAGCTGTTTTTT.

The V and J genes are TRBV7-2 and TRBJ2-2; 7 bases agree with TRBD2. Per germline, CDR1 SGHTA and CDR2 FQGNSA. Trimming took 2 bases from V and 5 from J; bases not matched to a gene: 8. The CDR3 is made up of 16 amino acids. Here the CDR3 DNA reads TGTGCCAGCAGCTTAAGTCCGGGGGGAAAAACCGGGGAGCTGTTTTTT. Protein: CASSLSPGGKTGELFF.

J is TRBJ1-2 and V is TRBV30; D is unclear. This CDR3 is built from 13 residues. The germline V gene has CDR1 GTSNPN and CDR2 SVGIG (reference sequence). The V end lost 3 bases, the J end lost 0 bases, and 8 bases lay between the germline ends. The CDR3: CAWRRISNYGYTF. The CDR3 bases are TGTGCCTGGAGGAGGATATCTAACTATGGCTACACCTTC.

The rearrangement joins TRBV7-2 to TRBJ2-5; D might be TRBD1 (5 bases). The CDR3 runs 15 residues. The V end was cut by 0 bases, the J end by 2 bases, with 10 bases between. The V gene's germline CDR1 is SGHTA and CDR2 FQGNSA. The DNA of the CDR3 is TGTGCCAGCAGCTTAGCGTGGACAACTCAAGAGACCCAGTACTTC. It translates to CASSLAWTTQETQYF.

The chain joins TRBV2 to TRBJ1-5; D is unresolved. The CDR3 is 15 amino acids. The V gene lost 7 bases and the J gene lost 4 bases, with 17 bases spanning the gap. Per the germline V gene, CDR1 is SNHLY and CDR2 is FYNNEI. CDR3 nucleotides: TGTGCCAGCACCCCGGGAGACGGATTGAATCAGCCCCAGCATTTT. Translated: CASTPGDGLNQPQHF.

The rearrangement uses TRBV9 and TRBJ1-1; D is unclear. This CDR3 is built from 15 residues. V lost 1 base to trimming and J lost 4 bases, with 14 bases between them. Germline V CDR1 and CDR2: SGDLS, YYNGEE. For the CDR3, the DNA is TGTGCCAGCAGCGTAAGGAAGGGATTTAGCACTGAAGCTTTCTTT. Translated: CASSVRKGFSTEAFF.

The chain combines TRBV4-2 with TRBJ1-1, with 10 bases matching TRBD1. Germline-derived CDR1 and CDR2 are LGHNA and YNFKEQ. This CDR3 has 14 amino acids. After removal of 5 bases from V and 1 base from J, the junction contained 1 base not matched to a gene. CDR3 bases: TGTGCCAGCAGCTGGGACAGGGGGAACACTGAAGCTTTCTTT. Encoded protein: CASSWDRGNTEAFF.